The clone carrying this T cell receptor (beta chain) was detected only once. Its antigen is undetermined. The data derive from a study of STAT3 mutations in large granular lymphocyte leukemia. On the study more broadly: Immunosuppressive therapy was given to more than half of T-LGLL patients.

Sequencing was performed with immunoSEQ multiplex PCR; in TCRdb, only in-frame clones are kept and a portion is missing. The table lists over 10,000 clones, about 84% of them singletons. V shed 6 bases and J shed 3 bases, with 4 bases lying between them. This CDR3 region has 11 residues. Germline lookup yields CDR1 WSHSY and CDR2 SAAADI. General observations from the study: In several patients, dominant TCR clone burden exceeded STAT3 mutant burden, suggesting STAT3 mutation arose secondarily. At least one immunodominant TCR beta clonotype appeared in every T-cell large granular lymphocyte leukemia patient.

The gene calls are TRBV10-2 and TRBJ2-3, with no clear D. The sequenced sample consisted of peripheral blood mononuclear cells. The receptor's source is a man aged 60 to 75 with T-cell large granular lymphocyte leukemia. Some clones in this sample may be carry-over from other donors' samples. CDR3 residues: CASRTTDTQYF. CDR3 DNA: TGCGCCAGCAGGACTACAGATACGCAGTATTTT.